This T cell receptor (beta chain) was recorded in a study of blood T cell repertoires in COVID-19. V gave up 5 bases and J gave up 5 bases; unmatched junction bases: 2. The CDR3 is 14 amino acids. Germline assignment: CDR1 SGHVS and CDR2 FNYEAQ. This clone was seen a few times. The protocol was immunoSEQ multiplex PCR, while the TCRdb copy is restricted to in-frame clones and leaves out a portion. The sample includes about 99,000 clones, 86% of them seen just once. Source material: peripheral blood. The rearrangement links TRBV7-6 to TRBJ1-6, with 8 nucleotides matching TRBD1. The sequence came from a woman aged 55-69 years in a cohort sampled during active or convalescent COVID-19. The CDR3 spells CASSPTGDNSPLHF. The DNA of the CDR3 is TGTGCCAGCAGCCCGACAGGGGATAATTCACCCCTCCACTTT.